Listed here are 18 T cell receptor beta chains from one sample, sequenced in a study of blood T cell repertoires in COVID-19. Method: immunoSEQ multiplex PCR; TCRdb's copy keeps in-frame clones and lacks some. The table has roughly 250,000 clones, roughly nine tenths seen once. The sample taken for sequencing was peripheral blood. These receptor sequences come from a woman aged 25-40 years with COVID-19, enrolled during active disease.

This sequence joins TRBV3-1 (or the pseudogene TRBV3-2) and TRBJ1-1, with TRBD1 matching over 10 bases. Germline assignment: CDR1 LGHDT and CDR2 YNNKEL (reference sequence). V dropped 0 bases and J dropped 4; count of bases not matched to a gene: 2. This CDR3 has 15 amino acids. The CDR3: CASSQDRQGATEAFF. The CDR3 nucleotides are TGTGCCAGCAGCCAAGATAGACAGGGGGCCACTGAAGCTTTCTTT.

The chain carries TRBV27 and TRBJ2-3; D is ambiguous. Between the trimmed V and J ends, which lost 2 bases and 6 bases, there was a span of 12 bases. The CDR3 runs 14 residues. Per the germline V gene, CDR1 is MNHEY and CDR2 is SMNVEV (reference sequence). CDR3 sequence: CASSLVGVWDTQYF. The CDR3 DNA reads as TGTGCCAGCAGTTTAGTTGGAGTCTGGGATACGCAGTATTTT.

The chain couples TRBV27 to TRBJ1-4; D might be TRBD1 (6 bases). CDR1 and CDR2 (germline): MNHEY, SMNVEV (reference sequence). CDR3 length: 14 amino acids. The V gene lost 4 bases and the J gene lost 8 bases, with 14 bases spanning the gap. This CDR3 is CASSSVHRVEKLFF. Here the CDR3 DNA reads TGTGCCAGCAGTTCCGTTCACAGGGTCGAAAAACTGTTTTTT. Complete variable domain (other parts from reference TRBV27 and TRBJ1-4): EAQVTQNPRYLITVTGKKLTVTCSQNMNHEYMSWYRQDPGLGLRQIYYSMNVEVTDKGDVPEGYKVSRKEKRNFPLILESPSPNQTSLYFCASSSVHRVEKLFFGSGTQLSVL.

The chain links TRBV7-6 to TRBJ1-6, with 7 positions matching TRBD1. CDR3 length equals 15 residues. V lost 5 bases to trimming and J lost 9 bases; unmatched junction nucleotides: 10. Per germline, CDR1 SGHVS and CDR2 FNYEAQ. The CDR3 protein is CASSQTPQGSSPLHF. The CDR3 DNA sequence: TGTGCCAGCAGCCAAACCCCACAGGGGAGTTCACCCCTCCACTTT.

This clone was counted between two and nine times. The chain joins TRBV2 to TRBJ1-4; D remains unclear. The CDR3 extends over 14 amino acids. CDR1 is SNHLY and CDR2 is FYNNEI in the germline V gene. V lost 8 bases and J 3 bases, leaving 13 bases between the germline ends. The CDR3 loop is CASLELAANEKLFF. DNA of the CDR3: TGTGCCAGCCTTGAACTTGCGGCTAATGAAAAACTGTTTTTT. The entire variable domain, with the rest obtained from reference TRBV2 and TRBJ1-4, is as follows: EPEVTQTPSHQVTQMGQEVILRCVPISNHLYFYWYRQILGQKVEFLVSFYNNEISEKSEIFDDQFSVERPDGSNFTLKIRSTKLEDSAMYFCASLELAANEKLFFGSGTQLSVL.

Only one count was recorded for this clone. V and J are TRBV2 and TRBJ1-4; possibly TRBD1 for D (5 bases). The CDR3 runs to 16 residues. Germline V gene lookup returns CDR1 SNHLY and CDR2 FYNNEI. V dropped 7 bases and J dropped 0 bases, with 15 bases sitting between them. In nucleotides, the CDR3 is TGTGCCAGCATCTCGCCTGTGGGGCCAACTAATGAAAAACTGTTTTTT. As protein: CASISPVGPTNEKLFF.

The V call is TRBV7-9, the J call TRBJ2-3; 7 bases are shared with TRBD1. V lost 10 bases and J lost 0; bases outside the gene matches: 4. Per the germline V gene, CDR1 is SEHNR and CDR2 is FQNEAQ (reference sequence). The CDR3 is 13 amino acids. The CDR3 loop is CATRGQSTDTQYF. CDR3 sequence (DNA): TGTGCCACCAGGGGACAGAGCACAGATACGCAGTATTTT.

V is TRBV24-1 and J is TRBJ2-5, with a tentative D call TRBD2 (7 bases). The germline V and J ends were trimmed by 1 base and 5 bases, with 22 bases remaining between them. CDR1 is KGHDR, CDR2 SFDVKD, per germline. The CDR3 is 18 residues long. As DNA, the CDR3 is TGTGCCACCAGTGATTTTAAGTATGGGGGGGGCTTACTCGAGACCCAGTACTTC. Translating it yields CATSDFKYGGGLLETQYF.

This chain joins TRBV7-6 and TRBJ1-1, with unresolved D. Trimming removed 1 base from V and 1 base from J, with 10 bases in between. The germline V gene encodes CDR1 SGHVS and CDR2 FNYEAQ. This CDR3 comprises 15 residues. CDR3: CASSLDQSPNTEAFF. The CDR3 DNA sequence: TGTGCCAGCAGCTTAGACCAGTCCCCGAACACTGAAGCTTTCTTT.

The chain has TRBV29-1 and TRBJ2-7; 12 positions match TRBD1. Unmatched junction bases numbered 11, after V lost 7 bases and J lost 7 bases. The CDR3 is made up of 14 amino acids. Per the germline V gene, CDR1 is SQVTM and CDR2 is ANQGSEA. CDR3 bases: TGCAGCGCCCTTGGAGGGGACAGGGGGCAGGAGCAGTACTTC. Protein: CSALGGDRGQEQYF.

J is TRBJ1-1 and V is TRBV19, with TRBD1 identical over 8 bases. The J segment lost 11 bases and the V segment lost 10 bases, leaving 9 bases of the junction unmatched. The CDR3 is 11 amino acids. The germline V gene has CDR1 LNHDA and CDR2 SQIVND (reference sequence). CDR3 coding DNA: TGTGCCATCATCCAGGGACAGGAGGCTTTCTTT. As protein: CAIIQGQEAFF.

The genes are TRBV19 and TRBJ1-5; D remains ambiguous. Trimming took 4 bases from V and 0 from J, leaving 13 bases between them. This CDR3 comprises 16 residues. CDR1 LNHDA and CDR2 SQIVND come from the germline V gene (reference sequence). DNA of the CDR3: TGTGCCAGTAGTACACCGGGGATTCCTAGCAATCAGCCCCAGCATTTT. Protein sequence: CASSTPGIPSNQPQHF. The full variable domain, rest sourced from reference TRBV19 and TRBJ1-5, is DGGITQSPKYLFRKEGQNVTLSCEQNLNHDAMYWYRQDPGQGLRLIYYSQIVNDFQKGDIAEGYSVSREKKESFPLTVTSAQKNPTAFYLCASSTPGIPSNQPQHFGDGTRLSIL.

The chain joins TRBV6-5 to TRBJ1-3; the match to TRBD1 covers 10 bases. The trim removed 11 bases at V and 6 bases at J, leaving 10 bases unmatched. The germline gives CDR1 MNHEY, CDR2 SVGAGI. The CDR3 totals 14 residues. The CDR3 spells CAGRQGALENTIYF. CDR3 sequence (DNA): TGTGCCGGAAGACAGGGGGCTCTAGAAAACACCATATATTTT.

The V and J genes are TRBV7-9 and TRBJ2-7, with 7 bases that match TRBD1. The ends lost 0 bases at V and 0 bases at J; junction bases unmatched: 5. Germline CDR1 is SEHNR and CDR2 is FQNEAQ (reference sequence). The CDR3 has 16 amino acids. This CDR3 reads CASSLATGRSSYEQYF. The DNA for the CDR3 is TGTGCCAGCAGCTTAGCGACAGGGCGTAGCTCCTACGAGCAGTACTTC.

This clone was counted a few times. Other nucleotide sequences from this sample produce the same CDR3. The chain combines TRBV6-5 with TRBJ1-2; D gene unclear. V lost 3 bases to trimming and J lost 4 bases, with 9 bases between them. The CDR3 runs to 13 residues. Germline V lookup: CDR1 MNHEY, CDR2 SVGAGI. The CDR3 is CASSYSTGYGYTF. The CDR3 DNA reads TGTGCCAGCAGTTATAGCACGGGCTATGGCTACACCTTC.

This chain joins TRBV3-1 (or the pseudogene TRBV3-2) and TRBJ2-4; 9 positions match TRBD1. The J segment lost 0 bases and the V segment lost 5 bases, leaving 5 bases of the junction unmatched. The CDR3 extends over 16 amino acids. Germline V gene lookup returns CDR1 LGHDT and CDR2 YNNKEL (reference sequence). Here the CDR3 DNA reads TGTGCCAGCAGCGCGTACAGGGGGCGAGCCAAAAACATTCAGTACTTC. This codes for CASSAYRGRAKNIQYF.

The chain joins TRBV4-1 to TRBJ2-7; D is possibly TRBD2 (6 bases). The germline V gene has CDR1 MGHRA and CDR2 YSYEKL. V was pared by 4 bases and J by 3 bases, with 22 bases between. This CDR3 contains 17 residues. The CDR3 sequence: CASSPQHSGSSFYEQYF. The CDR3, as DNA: TGCGCCAGCAGCCCCCAGCATTCCGGGAGCTCATTCTACGAGCAGTACTTC.

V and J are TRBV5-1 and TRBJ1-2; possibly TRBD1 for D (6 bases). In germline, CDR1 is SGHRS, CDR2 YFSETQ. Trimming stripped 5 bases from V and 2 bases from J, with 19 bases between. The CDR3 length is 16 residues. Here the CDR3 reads CASSRDISRPNYGYTF. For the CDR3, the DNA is TGCGCCAGCAGTCGGGACATAAGCCGACCGAACTATGGCTACACCTTC.